Listed below are T cell receptor beta chains from one sample, sequenced in a study of blood T cell repertoires in COVID-19. Sequencing used immunoSEQ multiplex PCR; TCRdb keeps in-frame clones, though not all of them. The table shows about 250,000 clones, with 65% to 85% occurring only once. Sequenced sample: peripheral blood. The receptor source for this set is a human donor in a cohort sampled during active COVID-19. Both conserved end residues are part of each CDR3.

J: TRBJ1-1; V: TRBV5-5; CDR3: CASSLFSPQGGTEAFF
J: TRBJ2-3; V: TRBV18; CDR3: CASSPFEASSGGAKDTQYF
J: TRBJ1-4; V: TRBV29-1; CDR3: CSVQGASEKLFF
J: TRBJ2-5; V: TRBV20-1; CDR3: CSASSNQETQYF
J: TRBJ2-3; V: TRBV5-4; CDR3: CASSSGSLAGGWADTQYF
J: TRBJ1-1; V: TRBV18; CDR3: CASSPDSSWAFF
J: TRBJ1-4; V: TRBV5-1; CDR3: CASRVGGSNEKLFF
J: TRBJ2-3; V: TRBV19; CDR3: CASSIPGQSILTPDTQYF
J: TRBJ2-1; V: TRBV24-1; CDR3: CATSDLRGNEQFF
J: TRBJ1-5; V: TRBV19; CDR3: CASSIRTGWNSNQPQHF
J: TRBJ1-5; V: TRBV28; CDR3: CASSLGDIYQPQHF
J: TRBJ2-1; V: TRBV19; CDR3: CASSSGSKVYNEQFF
J: TRBJ1-1; V: TRBV11-3; CDR3: CASSLGKADSIDTEAFF
J: TRBJ1-5; V: TRBV19; CDR3: CASSITGEGGQPQHF
J: TRBJ1-5; V: TRBV19; CDR3: CASSILGQISNQPQHF
J: TRBJ2-2; V: TRBV4-2; CDR3: CASSQDVAGTNTGELFF
J: TRBJ2-5; V: TRBV28; CDR3: CASSIAGRGQETQYF
J: TRBJ2-7; V: TRBV18; CDR3: CASSIGTSGRVYEQYF
J: TRBJ2-7; V: TRBV7-9; CDR3: CASNWWESHEQYF
J: TRBJ1-5; V: TRBV6-1; CDR3: CASSVMGQGIDQPQHF
J: TRBJ1-1; V: TRBV6-5; CDR3: CASSYSRSNEAFF
J: TRBJ1-2; V: TRBV7-6; CDR3: CASSFGAGDDGYTF
J: TRBJ2-5; V: TRBV18; CDR3: CASSTGQRETQYF
J: TRBJ2-5; V: TRBV29-1; CDR3: CSVAGGGGRETQYF
J: TRBJ2-3; V: TRBV7-2; CDR3: CASSSGGQASNTQYF
J: TRBJ1-6; V: TRBV5-6; CDR3: CASSPGGGLDNSPLHF
J: TRBJ1-2; V: TRBV5-1; CDR3: CASSLATGTAYGYTF
J: TRBJ2-7; V: TRBV15; CDR3: CATRTTGSYEQYF
J: TRBJ1-3; V: TRBV18; CDR3: CASSPWTGSSGNTIYF
J: TRBJ2-1; V: TRBV2; CDR3: CASRRDRSYNEQFF
J: TRBJ2-5; V: TRBV7-7; CDR3: CASSTGHQETQYF
J: TRBJ2-7; V: TRBV7-9; CDR3: CASSPGGISYEQYF
J: TRBJ2-5; V: TRBV7-9; CDR3: CASSLRAWRGQETQYF
J: TRBJ1-6; V: TRBV5-1; CDR3: CASSSTDRRNSPLHF
J: TRBJ2-3; V: TRBV20-1; CDR3: CSAIRGDTQYF
J: TRBJ2-1; V: TRBV28; CDR3: CASLPGQYINEQFF
J: TRBJ2-3; V: TRBV3-1/TRBV3-2; CDR3: CASSQDWAGLASEDTQYF
J: TRBJ2-1; V: TRBV18; CDR3: CASSPRQGLGGLGEQFF
J: TRBJ2-7; V: TRBV5-6; CDR3: CASSSLLAGVSYEQYF
J: TRBJ1-1; V: TRBV21-1; CDR3: CASSSRWNTEAFF
J: TRBJ2-2; V: TRBV5-6; CDR3: CASSLVAGELFF
J: TRBJ1-6; V: TRBV6-1; CDR3: CASSESPNNSPLHF
J: TRBJ2-7; V: TRBV15; CDR3: CATSRDPGATYEQYF
J: TRBJ2-3; V: TRBV9; CDR3: CASSLSGRWADTQYF
J: TRBJ2-7; V: TRBV19; CDR3: CASRNKLIAGAGYEQYF
J: TRBJ1-1; V: TRBV29-1; CDR3: CSVEPGQGNTEAFF
J: TRBJ1-1; V: TRBV28; CDR3: CASSLRKQVNTEAFF
J: TRBJ2-7; V: TRBV7-2; CDR3: CASSPRTSGAYEQYF
J: TRBJ2-2; V: TRBV5-4; CDR3: CASSLERGGELFF
J: TRBJ2-7; V: TRBV2; CDR3: CARCGYLGYF
J: TRBJ1-3; V: TRBV28; CDR3: CASSLPAGSGNTIYF
J: TRBJ1-6; V: TRBV13; CDR3: CASSLGQGPYNSPLHF
J: TRBJ2-2; V: TRBV3-1/TRBV3-2; CDR3: CASSQDAVTGELFF
J: TRBJ1-3; V: TRBV28; CDR3: CASCGVGNTIYF